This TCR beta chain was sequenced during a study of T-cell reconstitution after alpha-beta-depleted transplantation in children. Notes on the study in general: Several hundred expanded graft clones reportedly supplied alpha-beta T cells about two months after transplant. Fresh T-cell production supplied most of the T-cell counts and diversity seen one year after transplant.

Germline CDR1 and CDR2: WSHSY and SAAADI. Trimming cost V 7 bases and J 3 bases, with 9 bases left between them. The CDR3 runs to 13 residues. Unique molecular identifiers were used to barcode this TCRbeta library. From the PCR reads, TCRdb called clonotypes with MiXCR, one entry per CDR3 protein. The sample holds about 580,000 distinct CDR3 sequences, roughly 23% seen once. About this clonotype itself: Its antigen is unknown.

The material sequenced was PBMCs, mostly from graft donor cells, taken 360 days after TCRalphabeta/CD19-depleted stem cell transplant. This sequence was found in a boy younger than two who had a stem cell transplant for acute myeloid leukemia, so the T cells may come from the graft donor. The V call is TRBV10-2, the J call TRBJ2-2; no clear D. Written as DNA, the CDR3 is TGCGCCAGCACCGGCAGATACACCGGGGAGCTGTTTTTT. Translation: CASTGRYTGELFF.